Below, 21 T cell receptor beta chains from the same sample are listed, as sequenced in a study of T-cell memory formation after mild COVID-19. One entry per CDR3 protein results from TCRdb running MiXCR on the 5' RACE reads. This table has hundreds of thousands of distinct CDR3 sequences, less than 20% appearing once. Sequenced: PBMCs or a T cell subset sorted from them (not recorded which). The receptor set was obtained from a man between 18 and 35 years old who had mild COVID-19 (a few samples of this study predate the infection). Cell type and time point are not known.

This clonotype was observed a single time. The chain carries TRBV24-1 and TRBJ1-2; 9 bases are shared with TRBD1. Germline V lookup: CDR1 KGHDR, CDR2 SFDVKD. The CDR3 is 13 amino acids. The junction had 8 bases not matched to a gene; V was cut back by 10 bases and J by 6 bases. The DNA of the CDR3 is TGTGCCACAGGGACAGGGAATGTGAATGGCTACACCTTC. It specifies CATGTGNVNGYTF.

The sample holds many counts of this clonotype. The chain joins TRBV12-3 or TRBV12-4 to TRBJ1-4; 7 bases match TRBD1. V lost 5 bases to trimming and J lost 5 bases; unmatched junction nucleotides: 2. The CDR3 has 13 amino acids. The CDR3 here is CASSETGNEKLFF. DNA for the CDR3: TGTGCCAGCAGTGAGACAGGGAATGAAAAACTGTTTTTT.

The chain couples TRBV3-1 to TRBJ1-4; D remains ambiguous. Trimming cost V 4 bases and J 10 bases, with 16 bases left between them. The CDR3 length is 14 residues. Germline CDR1 LGHDT, CDR2 YNNKEL (reference sequence). This CDR3 is CASSPPDGVGKLFF. In DNA, the CDR3 is TGTGCCAGCAGCCCCCCCGACGGGGTAGGAAAACTGTTTTTT.

This clonotype was found many times. The gene calls are TRBV27 and TRBJ2-1; 8 bases map to TRBD2. The CDR3 runs to 14 residues. Germline assignment: CDR1 MNHEY and CDR2 SMNVEV (reference sequence). Trimming at V came to 11 bases and at J to 6 bases, leaving 12 bases not matched to a gene. The CDR3 spells CAGSPGLGGNEQFF. Written as DNA, the CDR3 is TGTGCCGGCTCCCCGGGACTAGGGGGCAATGAGCAGTTCTTC.

The chain joins TRBV29-1 to TRBJ1-2; TRBD1 matches 8 bases. Germline V lookup: CDR1 SQVTM, CDR2 ANQGSEA. V was clipped by 6 bases and J by 8 bases; unmatched bases: 14. CDR3 size: 14 residues. The CDR3 reads CSVERTGYFRGYTF. The DNA of the CDR3 is TGCAGCGTCGAAAGGACAGGGTATTTCCGCGGCTACACCTTC.

The table lists this clonotype with a few counts. The V and J genes are TRBV5-1 and TRBJ2-3; no clear D. Germline CDR1 reads SGHRS; CDR2 reads YFSETQ. The CDR3 is 13 residues long. The ends were cut back, 2 bases at V and 4 bases at J, with 8 bases in the middle. CDR3 sequence (DNA): TGCGCCAGCAGCTTTGGCTCATCAGATACGCAGTATTTT. It codes for CASSFGSSDTQYF.

The table lists this clonotype with a few counts. J is TRBJ1-1 and V is TRBV2; no definite D call. Germline CDR1 SNHLY, CDR2 FYNNEI. The V and J ends lost 1 base and 0 bases respectively, with 6 bases between them. The CDR3 length is 14 residues. The CDR3 protein is CASSEEVMNTEAFF. DNA of the CDR3: TGTGCCAGCAGTGAAGAGGTTATGAACACTGAAGCTTTCTTT.

This clonotype has just a few counts. CDR3 in amino acids: CASSPRTSAEQFF. In nucleotides, the CDR3 is TGTGCCAGCAGCCCACGGACTAGCGCTGAGCAGTTCTTC. The genes are TRBV9 and TRBJ2-1; 9 bases map to TRBD2. V shed 4 bases and J 9 bases; nucleotides not matched to a gene: 5. From germline, CDR1 is SGDLS and CDR2 YYNGEE. CDR3 length: 13 amino acids.

V gene TRBV7-9 combines with J gene TRBJ2-5; D is perhaps TRBD1 (7 bases). CDR3 size: 12 residues. The germline gives CDR1 SEHNR, CDR2 FQNEAQ (reference sequence). The V end lost 8 bases, the J end lost 6 bases, and 13 bases lay between the germline ends. CDR3 DNA: TGTGCCAGCTCCGGGGGACAGAAGACCCAGTACTTC. Translating it yields CASSGGQKTQYF.

This clonotype was seen a few times. This chain joins TRBV6-5 and TRBJ2-1, with 13 nucleotides matching TRBD2. Trimming removed 6 bases from V and 8 bases from J; junction bases left unmatched: 13. Per the germline V gene, CDR1 is MNHEY and CDR2 is SVGAGI. This CDR3 contains 17 residues. The CDR3 loop is CASRPEAGTSGVDEQFF. The CDR3 DNA sequence: TGTGCCAGCAGACCAGAAGCCGGGACTAGCGGGGTAGATGAGCAGTTCTTC.

A few counts support this clonotype. This chain joins TRBV29-1 and TRBJ1-2; the D is unclear. This CDR3 comprises 9 residues. Germline V gene data show CDR1 as SQVTM and CDR2 as ANQGSEA. Trimming left V 5 bases short and J 6 bases short, with 4 bases between. CDR3 DNA sequence: TGCAGCGTTCCAGATGGCTACACCTTC. It specifies CSVPDGYTF.

The chain joins TRBV5-1 to TRBJ1-6, with D perhaps matching TRBD1 (5 bases). This CDR3 is built from 14 residues. Germline values: CDR1 SGHRS, CDR2 YFSETQ. Trimming stripped 5 bases from V and 7 bases from J, with 13 bases between. The CDR3, as DNA: TGCGCCAGCAGGTCCCTTGGGGCGAATTCACCCCTCCACTTT. Translated, it gives CASRSLGANSPLHF.

The chain recombines TRBV7-6 with TRBJ1-1; a weak D match, TRBD1 (6 bases). CDR1 and CDR2 (germline): SGHVS, FNYEAQ. The CDR3 covers 16 residues. Trimming pared 0 bases from V and 2 bases from J, leaving 13 bases between. DNA of the CDR3: TGTGCCAGCAGCTTAGCTTTCGGGGGCATTAACACTGAAGCTTTCTTT. Protein: CASSLAFGGINTEAFF.

The chain carries TRBV6-2 or TRBV6-3 and TRBJ2-3; perhaps TRBD2 as D (6 bases). Trimming took 3 bases from V and 2 from J, leaving 15 bases between them. There are 16 residues in the CDR3. The germline gives CDR1 MNHEY, CDR2 SVGEGT. The CDR3 DNA sequence: TGTGCCAGCAGTTATTGGGGGGTCGCCCCCACAGATACGCAGTATTTT. This sequence encodes CASSYWGVAPTDTQYF.

This clonotype came up many times. The chain is built from TRBV3-1 and TRBJ2-5; 12 bases are shared with TRBD2. V lost 5 bases, J lost 2 bases, and 0 bases stayed unmatched. Germline loops: CDR1 LGHDT, CDR2 YNNKEL (reference sequence). The CDR3 totals 14 residues. CDR3 in amino acids: CASSTSGGQETQYF. The CDR3 DNA reads TGTGCCAGCAGCACTAGCGGGGGGCAAGAGACCCAGTACTTC.

The sample holds a few counts of this clonotype. The chain uses TRBV25-1 and TRBJ1-2; D unresolved. CDR1 is MGHDK, CDR2 SYGVNS, per germline. The CDR3 is 15 residues long. Trimming pared 3 bases from V and 5 bases from J, leaving 16 bases between. The CDR3 sequence: CASSDRAQHIYGYTF. DNA for the CDR3: TGTGCCAGCAGTGATCGGGCACAACATATTTATGGCTACACCTTC.

The count of this clonotype is one. This chain joins TRBV12-3 or TRBV12-4 and TRBJ2-4; D possibly corresponds to TRBD1 (5 bases). V was trimmed by 5 bases and J by 3 bases, leaving 8 bases between them. CDR3 size: 13 residues. The CDR3 reads CASSLQGKNIQYF. Written as DNA, the CDR3 is TGTGCCAGCAGTCTTCAGGGCAAAAACATTCAGTACTTC.

V usage is TRBV5-1 and J usage is TRBJ2-3; 7 nucleotides line up with TRBD2. This CDR3 contains 15 residues. With 0 bases clipped from V and 5 bases from J, the junction kept 6 bases outside the gene matches. Germline lookup yields CDR1 SGHRS and CDR2 YFSETQ. The CDR3 coding sequence is TGCGCCAGCAGCTTGGAATCGGGGGGTGAAGATACGCAGTATTTT. Translated, it gives CASSLESGGEDTQYF.

This clonotype was detected only once. This chain connects TRBV7-2 to TRBJ2-5, with 8 bases identical to TRBD2. The CDR3 has 14 residues. Germline trimming cut 6 bases from V and 4 bases from J; bases unmatched to any gene: 7. The germline V gene has CDR1 SGHTA and CDR2 FQGNSA. The CDR3 sequence: CASRDNRGGETQYF. The CDR3, as DNA: TGTGCCAGCAGAGATAATCGGGGGGGAGAGACCCAGTACTTC.

A few counts support this clonotype. The chain employs TRBV4-1 and TRBJ2-1; TRBD2 agrees at 8 bases. CDR3 length: 15 amino acids. Germline V gene lookup returns CDR1 MGHRA and CDR2 YSYEKL. The V segment lost 3 bases and the J segment 7 bases; nucleotides outside the gene matches: 8. For the CDR3, the DNA is TGCGCCAGCAGCCAGCGAGGCGGGGGGCGTAATGAGCAGTTCTTC. It encodes CASSQRGGGRNEQFF.

The chain uses TRBV4-3 and TRBJ1-4; a weak D match, TRBD1 (5 bases). V shed 0 bases and J shed 10 bases, with 9 bases lying between them. Germline values: CDR1 LGHNA, CDR2 YSLEER. The CDR3 loop spans 13 amino acids. The CDR3 DNA reads TGCGCCAGCAGCCAAGAAGCAGGGAGAAAACTGTTTTTT. Translating it yields CASSQEAGRKLFF.